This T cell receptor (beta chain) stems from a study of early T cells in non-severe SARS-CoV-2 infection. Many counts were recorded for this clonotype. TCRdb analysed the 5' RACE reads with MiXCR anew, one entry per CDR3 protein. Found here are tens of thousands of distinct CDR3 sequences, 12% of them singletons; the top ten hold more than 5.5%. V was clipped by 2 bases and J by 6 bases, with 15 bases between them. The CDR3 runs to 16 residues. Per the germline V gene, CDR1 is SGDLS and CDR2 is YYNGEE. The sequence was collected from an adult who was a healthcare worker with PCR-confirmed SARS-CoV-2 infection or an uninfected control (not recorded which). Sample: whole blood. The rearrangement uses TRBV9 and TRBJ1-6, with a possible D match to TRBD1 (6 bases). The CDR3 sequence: CASSVMSGASNSPLHF. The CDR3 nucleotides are TGTGCCAGCAGCGTCATGTCAGGGGCTAGTAATTCACCCCTCCACTTT.